These T cell receptor beta chains were read from a single sample in a study of shared clonotypes between healthy human individuals. TCRdb's copy holds only in-frame clones and misses some; the assay was immunoSEQ multiplex PCR. Of about 1.1 million clones in the sample, approximately 78% are singletons; the top ten hold roughly 0.61%. Sequenced: memory CD4+ T cells from PBMCs. These receptors came from a man in his late teens or twenties in good health. Some clones in this sample may be carry-over from other donors' samples. Each CDR3 is given with its conserved first and last residue. Fields, in order: V gene, clone size, D gene, J gene, CDR3 DNA, CDR3 protein. The D gene is left open where the match is weak. Clone size, where shown, is once, few, many, or a class for clones that have expanded.

>TRBV5-1|.|TRBD2|TRBJ2-5
TGCGCCAGCAGCTTCGGGACTAGCGGACAAGAGACCCAGTACTTC
CASSFGTSGQETQYF
>TRBV18|.|.|TRBJ1-4
TGTGCCAGCTCACGCCAGGGGAATGAAAAACTGTTTTTT
CASSRQGNEKLFF
>TRBV11-3|.|TRBD2|TRBJ2-3
TGTGCCAGCAGCGACAGAAGGGGAGGACTAGCGGGAGTGGCAGATACGCAGTATTTT
CASSDRRGGLAGVADTQYF
>TRBV15|.|.|TRBJ2-7
TGTGCCACCAGCAGAGATCCGGCAGGGCGAGCGGGCGAGCAGTACTTC
CATSRDPAGRAGEQYF
>TRBV2|.|.|TRBJ2-3
TGTGCCACCATGATCGGGGGCGAGGGCACAGATACGCAGTATTTT
CATMIGGEGTDTQYF
>TRBV6-1|.|.|TRBJ1-2
TGTGCCAGCAGTGAAGCCCCCGCCGGCAGGGGAGGTGGCTACACCTTC
CASSEAPAGRGGGYTF
>TRBV5-5|few|TRBD2|TRBJ2-4
TGTGCCAGCAGCTCAGGGGGGACTAGCGGGGCGCTTATTCAGTACTTC
CASSSGGTSGALIQYF
>TRBV5-1|.|.|TRBJ1-1
TGCGCCAGCAGCTTGGTTGTGGGAAACACTGAAGCTTTCTTT
CASSLVVGNTEAFF
>TRBV10-1|.|.|TRBJ2-5
TGCGCCAGCAGTGAGTCATGTTTCAAGGACAGAGAAGAGACCCAGTACTTC
CASSESCFKDREETQYF
>TRBV5-1|.|.|TRBJ2-1
TGCGCCAGCAGACCGGGAACCTACAATGAGCAGTTCTTC
CASRPGTYNEQFF
>TRBV19|.|TRBD1|TRBJ1-4
TGTGCCAGTAGTATCGCAGGGGGCTCTAATGAAAAACTGTTTTTT
CASSIAGGSNEKLFF
>TRBV5-1|.|.|TRBJ1-2
TGCGCCAGCAGCTTGGGTGTCACAGGGACCTTCTATGGCTACACCTTC
CASSLGVTGTFYGYTF
>TRBV11-3|.|.|TRBJ1-1
TGTGCCAGCAGCCGTGAACCGAGCACTGAAGCTTTCTTT
CASSREPSTEAFF
>TRBV5-1|.|.|TRBJ1-2
TGCGCCAGCAGCCTGGTAGGGCAGGGAACCGGCTACACCTTC
CASSLVGQGTGYTF